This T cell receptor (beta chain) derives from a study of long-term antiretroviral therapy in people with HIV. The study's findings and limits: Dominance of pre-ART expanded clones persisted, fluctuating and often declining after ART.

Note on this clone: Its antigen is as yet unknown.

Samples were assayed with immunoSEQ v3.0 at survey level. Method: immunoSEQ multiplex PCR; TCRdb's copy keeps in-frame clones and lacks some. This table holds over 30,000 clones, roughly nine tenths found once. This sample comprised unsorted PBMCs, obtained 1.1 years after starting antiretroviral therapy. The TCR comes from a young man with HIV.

CDR3 protein: CASSGFPGQELGPQHF. The CDR3 DNA sequence: TGTGCCAGTAGCGGGTTTCCGGGACAGGAATTGGGGCCCCAGCATTTT. The V gene is TRBV19, the J gene TRBJ1-5, with TRBD1 matching over 8 bases. The CDR3 is 16 amino acids. Germline CDR1 LNHDA, CDR2 SQIVND (reference sequence). Trimming cost V 6 bases and J 9 bases; bases outside gene matches: 16.